This T cell receptor (beta chain) was sequenced for a study of T-cell reconstitution after alpha-beta-depleted transplantation in children. Study-wide results and limits: The authors attributed T-cell counts and diversity one year after transplant mostly to newly produced T cells. Surviving recipient T cells and intrathymic progenitors accounted for some patients' high TCRbeta diversity at day 60. Reportedly, roughly two months post-transplant, alpha-beta T cells arose from several hundred expanded graft clones.

V lost 1 base, J lost 10 bases, and 7 bases lay in between. There are 10 residues in the CDR3. From germline, CDR1 is DFQATT and CDR2 SNEGSKA (reference sequence). Points on this clonotype: Its antigen is unknown.

The TCRbeta library incorporated unique molecular identifiers. TCRdb called the PCR reads again in MiXCR, with one record for every CDR3 protein. This repertoire shows approximately 1,000,000 distinct CDR3 sequences, roughly 31% found once; its top ten account for 28%. This TCR was recovered from a boy under two years old who had a stem cell transplant for SCID, so the T cells may come from the graft donor. The sample was PBMCs, mostly from graft donor cells, taken 360 days after TCRalphabeta/CD19-depleted stem cell transplant. V is TRBV20-1 and J is TRBJ1-1; TRBD1 might be the D (5 bases). The chain's CDR3 is CSARAGGAFF. CDR3 sequence (DNA): TGCAGTGCTAGAGCGGGGGGAGCTTTCTTT.